One and the same sample provided the 27 T cell receptor beta chains below, sequenced in a study of T-cell reconstitution after alpha-beta-depleted transplantation in children. Preparation of the TCRbeta library was carried out with unique molecular identifiers. Via MiXCR, TCRdb re-called the PCR reads, giving one row per CDR3 protein. The sample carries approximately 490,000 distinct CDR3 sequences, about 10% recorded once. Here the sequenced sample was PBMCs, taken before TCRalphabeta/CD19-depleted stem cell transplant. Every receptor here comes from a child aged 2 to 10 with inherited bone marrow failure, due to receive a stem cell transplant.

A few counts support this clonotype. CDR3 residues: CASSLDRFRTSKETQYF. The CDR3 DNA follows: TGTGCCAGCAGCTTAGATAGATTTAGGACTAGTAAAGAGACCCAGTACTTC. The J gene is TRBJ2-5, the V gene TRBV11-2; 7 nucleotides agree with TRBD2. Losses at the gene ends were 0 bases for V and 3 bases for J; bases not matched to a gene: 10. This CDR3 region has 17 residues. The germline V gene encodes CDR1 SGHAT and CDR2 FQNNGV.

This clonotype was detected only a few times. The chain joins TRBV30 to TRBJ1-1; D remains ambiguous. V dropped 4 bases and J dropped 9 bases, with 3 bases sitting between them. The CDR3 covers 8 residues. Germline V gene sequence: CDR1 GTSNPN, CDR2 SVGIG (reference sequence). The CDR3 DNA reads as TGTGCCTGGATACAAGCTTTCTTT. This gives the protein CAWIQAFF.

In this sample, this clonotype turned up many times. This sequence joins TRBV4-3 and TRBJ2-1; TRBD2 matches at 7 bases. Germline V gives CDR1 LGHNA, CDR2 YSLEER. V shed 1 base, J shed 8 bases, and the junction held 14 bases outside the gene matches. This CDR3 has 17 residues. The CDR3 sequence is CASSQGLGRERLDEQFF. In DNA, the CDR3 is TGCGCCAGCAGCCAAGGATTGGGGCGGGAGAGGCTGGATGAGCAGTTCTTC.

V is TRBV20-1 and J is TRBJ2-1; 10 bases agree with TRBD2. V lost 5 bases to trimming and J lost 2 bases; unmatched junction nucleotides: 6. The CDR3 is made up of 15 amino acids. CDR1 and CDR2 (germline): DFQATT, SNEGSKA (reference sequence). CDR3 loop: CSASTTSGTYNEQFF. The CDR3 DNA reads TGCAGTGCTTCGACTACTAGCGGGACCTACAATGAGCAGTTCTTC.

This clonotype was found many times. The rearrangement links TRBV24-1 to TRBJ2-1; 15 nucleotides agree with TRBD2. The CDR3 has 16 amino acids. Per the germline V gene, CDR1 is KGHDR and CDR2 is SFDVKD. Unmatched junction bases numbered 5, after V lost 3 bases and J lost 9 bases. The CDR3 nucleotides are TGTGCCACCAGTGATCCCGGGACTAGCGGGAGGATTGAGCAGTTCTTC. Translated: CATSDPGTSGRIEQFF.

This clonotype was found a few times. The chain couples TRBV7-2 to TRBJ2-2; D gene unclear. V was pared by 2 bases and J by 0 bases, with 7 bases between. CDR3 length equals 15 residues. Germline lookup yields CDR1 SGHTA and CDR2 FQGNSA. The CDR3 spells CASSLRLTNTGELFF. For the CDR3, the DNA is TGTGCCAGCAGCTTACGGTTGACGAACACCGGGGAGCTGTTTTTT.

The table lists this clonotype with many counts. The chain is built from TRBV5-1 and TRBJ2-1; D might be TRBD1 or TRBD2, each matching 6 bases. Germline V gives CDR1 SGHRS, CDR2 YFSETQ. The CDR3 is made up of 13 amino acids. The germline V and J ends were trimmed by 0 bases and 12 bases, with 13 bases remaining between them. The DNA of the CDR3 is TGCGCCAGCAGCTTGGACGTCGAGGGGGGGCAGTTCTTC. Encoded protein: CASSLDVEGGQFF. The variable domain in full, with the rest retrieved from reference TRBV5-1 and TRBJ2-1, is KAGVTQTPRYLIKTRGQQVTLSCSPISGHRSVSWYQQTPGQGLQFLFEYFSETQRNKGNFPGRFSGRQFSNSRSEMNVSTLELGDSALYLCASSLDVEGGQFFGPGTRLTVL.

This clonotype was detected many times. V is TRBV7-8 and J is TRBJ2-5; 10 bases agree with TRBD2. With V trimmed by 2 bases and J by 3 bases, 15 bases remained unmatched. Germline V gene lookup returns CDR1 SGHVS and CDR2 FQNEAQ. The CDR3 sequence is 19 residues long. The chain's CDR3 is CASSLKVAGGFRVKETQYF. DNA of the CDR3: TGTGCCAGCAGCTTAAAGGTAGCGGGAGGATTCCGCGTAAAAGAGACCCAGTACTTC.

With respect to this clonotype: An end of the junction differs from the germline gene, which may be a read error. This chain connects TRBV7-8 to TRBJ2-2; 9 positions agree with TRBD2. The CDR3 spans 16 residues. Germline values: CDR1 SGHVS, CDR2 FQNEAQ. CDR3 amino acids: CASSFSSGINTGDLFF. In nucleotides, the CDR3 is TGTGCCAGCAGCTTTTCTAGCGGGATCAACACCGGGGATCTGTTTTTT.

This clonotype was picked up many times. V is TRBV4-2 and J is TRBJ2-5; 10 nucleotides match TRBD2. J lost 5 bases, V lost 0 bases, and 12 bases had no gene match. This CDR3 has 18 amino acids. The germline CDR1 and CDR2 sequences are LGHNA and YNFKEQ. This CDR3 reads CASSQDGPGSGRGETQYF. The CDR3 DNA sequence: TGTGCCAGCAGCCAAGACGGACCGGGAAGCGGGAGGGGGGAGACCCAGTACTTC.

This clonotype was seen only a few times. The genes are TRBV9 and TRBJ2-1; D perhaps matches TRBD2 (7 bases). V was shortened by 8 bases and J by 4 bases, with 16 bases between the two germline ends. Germline CDR1 reads SGDLS; CDR2 reads YYNGEE. This CDR3 comprises 14 residues. The CDR3 loop reads CASRGGEEYNEQFF. CDR3 nucleotides: TGTGCCAGTCGAGGGGGGGAGGAGTACAATGAGCAGTTCTTC. Together with reference TRBV9 and TRBJ2-1, the CDR3 gives the full variable domain: DSGVTQTPKHLITATGQRVTLRCSPRSGDLSVYWYQQSLDQGLQFLIQYYNGEERAKGNILERFSAQQFPDLHSELNLSSLELGDSALYFCASRGGEEYNEQFFGPGTRLTVL.

This clonotype came up many times. The chain joins TRBV4-2 to TRBJ2-7, with D unclear. V was clipped by 1 base and J by 5 bases, with 12 bases between them. This CDR3 has 14 residues. Germline V gene sequence: CDR1 LGHNA, CDR2 YNFKEQ. The CDR3 spells CASSQGGNLNEQYF. CDR3 nucleotides: TGTGCCAGCAGCCAAGGGGGAAACTTGAACGAGCAGTACTTC.

This clonotype came up many times. This chain joins TRBV7-2 and TRBJ2-7; 9 nucleotides align to TRBD2. Germline assignment: CDR1 SGHTA and CDR2 FQGNSA. After removal of 3 bases from V and 1 base from J, the junction contained 4 bases not matched to a gene. The CDR3 contains 15 residues. The CDR3 DNA follows: TGTGCCAGCAGCTTCGGCGGGAGGGGTTCCTACGAGCAGTACTTC. Translating gives CASSFGGRGSYEQYF.

This clonotype has ten or more counts. Written as DNA, the CDR3 is TGTGCCAGCAGCTTGTACCGCAGCGGGACGTCCCAAGAGACCCAGTACTTC. Translated, it gives CASSLYRSGTSQETQYF. V is TRBV5-5 and J is TRBJ2-5, with TRBD2 matching over 7 bases. From germline, CDR1 is SGHKS and CDR2 YYEKEE (reference sequence). The CDR3 has 17 amino acids. Trimming at V came to 1 base and at J to 1 base, leaving 10 bases not matched to a gene.

V and J are TRBV30 and TRBJ2-7; TRBD1 aligns across 7 bases. There are 13 residues in the CDR3. V lost 0 bases, J lost 5 bases, and 4 bases stayed unmatched. Looked up from germline, CDR1 is GTSNPN and CDR2 is SVGIG (reference sequence). The DNA for the CDR3 is TGTGCCTGGAGTGTACAGGGGTACCACGAGCAGTACTTC. Residues: CAWSVQGYHEQYF.

The chain is built from TRBV11-1 and TRBJ2-1; TRBD1 matches 9 bases. With V trimmed by 3 bases and J by 15 bases, 12 bases remained unmatched. CDR1 is SGHAT, CDR2 FQDESV, per germline (reference sequence). CDR3 length: 14 amino acids. The CDR3 DNA reads as TGTGCCAGCAGCTTCCAGACCCTCGGGACAGGGCGGTTCTTC. Translating gives CASSFQTLGTGRFF.

This clonotype was detected ten times or more. The chain links TRBV28 to TRBJ2-7; possibly TRBD2 for D (6 bases). The V gene's germline CDR1 is MDHEN and CDR2 SYDVKM. The CDR3 length is 14 residues. V was cut by 4 bases and J by 2 bases, with 12 bases left in between. The CDR3 DNA reads TGTGCCAGCAGTTCGCGCGGGAACCCCTACGAGCAGTACTTC. Amino acids: CASSSRGNPYEQYF.

This chain joins TRBV20-1 and TRBJ2-1, with a tentative D call TRBD1 (6 bases). The V end lost 5 bases, the J end lost 0 bases, and 11 bases lay between the germline ends. Germline CDR1 reads DFQATT; CDR2 reads SNEGSKA (reference sequence). This CDR3 has 14 residues. The CDR3 coding sequence is TGCAGTGCTTTAAGGGGGAGCTCCTACAATGAGCAGTTCTTC. Amino acids: CSALRGSSYNEQFF.

This clonotype has ten or more counts. This chain joins TRBV27 and TRBJ1-1; weak D call: TRBD1 (5 bases). CDR3 length equals 14 residues. CDR1 is MNHEY and CDR2 is SMNVEV in the germline V gene (reference sequence). V was clipped by 9 bases and J by 2 bases, with 16 bases between them. The CDR3 DNA reads TGTGCCAGTAGCTGGGGGGGAGTAAACACTGAAGCTTTCTTT. Its protein is CASSWGGVNTEAFF.

The rearrangement joins TRBV18 to TRBJ1-5, with D maybe TRBD1 (5 bases). The CDR3 has 16 amino acids. With 2 bases removed from V and 4 bases from J, the gap between germline ends came to 15 bases. Per germline, CDR1 KGHSH and CDR2 LQKENI. The chain's CDR3 is CASSPGQTVGNQPQHF. The CDR3 DNA follows: TGTGCCAGCTCACCAGGTCAGACAGTGGGGAATCAGCCCCAGCATTTT. The whole variable domain, remainder taken from reference TRBV18 and TRBJ1-5, is NAGVMQNPRHLVRRRGQEARLRCSPMKGHSHVYWYRQLPEEGLKFMVYLQKENIIDESGMPKERFSAEFPKEGPSILRIQQVVRGDSAAYFCASSPGQTVGNQPQHFGDGTRLSIL.

The gene calls are TRBV21-1 and TRBJ2-7. TRBV21-1 is given as a pseudogene. This CDR3 contains 18 residues. DNA of the CDR3: TGTGCCAGCAGTCAAAGGGTTCGAGGAACAGCCCGAACCTACGAGCAGTACTTC. Protein product: CASSQRVRGTARTYEQYF.

This clonotype has a count of ten or more. This sequence joins TRBV18 and TRBJ2-7, with 8 bases matching TRBD1. Germline CDR1 is KGHSH and CDR2 is LQKENI. J gave up 1 base and V 3 bases, and 5 bases lay outside the gene matches. The CDR3 is made up of 15 amino acids. CDR3 in amino acids: CASSPGQGRSYEQYF. CDR3 bases: TGTGCCAGCTCACCCGGACAGGGCCGATCCTACGAGCAGTACTTC.

This clonotype was detected many times. The chain carries TRBV4-2 and TRBJ2-3; 8 bases are a match to TRBD2. The germline gives CDR1 LGHNA, CDR2 YNFKEQ. CDR3 size: 15 residues. The trim removed 8 bases at V and 0 bases at J, leaving 7 bases unmatched. The CDR3 protein is CASQMIAGSTDTQYF. The CDR3 coding sequence is TGTGCCAGCCAAATGATAGCGGGGAGCACAGATACGCAGTATTTT.

This clonotype was observed many times. The V and J genes are TRBV5-1 and TRBJ2-7; no clear D. CDR3 length: 14 residues. Germline assignment: CDR1 SGHRS and CDR2 YFSETQ. V gave up 0 bases and J gave up 2 bases, with 9 bases separating them. CDR3 bases: TGCGCCAGCAGCTTGGAGCTTTTCCCCTACGAGCAGTACTTC. Encoded protein: CASSLELFPYEQYF.

This clonotype was picked up a small number of times. V is TRBV30 and J is TRBJ2-1, with TRBD2 matching over 14 bases. The CDR3 consists of 15 residues. Germline V gene sequence: CDR1 GTSNPN, CDR2 SVGIG (reference sequence). V was pared by 8 bases and J by 7 bases, with 10 bases of the junction left unmatched. The chain's CDR3 is CAGGPGLAGVNEQFF. CDR3 DNA: TGTGCCGGGGGACCGGGACTAGCGGGAGTTAATGAGCAGTTCTTC.

To note about this clonotype: A read error may explain this, as a much larger clone is one base away. This rearrangement joins TRBV7-9 to TRBJ2-3; D may be TRBD1 (5 bases). V lost 1 base and J 9 bases, leaving 11 bases between the germline ends. The CDR3 extends over 13 amino acids. Germline CDR1 and CDR2: SEHNR and FQNEAQ (reference sequence). The CDR3 reads CASSLGLRGTQYF. The CDR3 coding sequence is TGTGCCAGCAGCTTAGGTTTAAGGGGAACGCAGTATTTT. Full variable domain (remainder filled in from reference TRBV7-9 and TRBJ2-3): DTGVSQNPRHKITKRGQNVTFRCDPISEHNRLYWYRQTLGQGPEFLTYFQNEAQLEKSRLLSDRFSAERPKGSFSTLEIQRTEQGDSAMYLCASSLGLRGTQYFGPGTRLTVL.

This clonotype was counted many times. The chain has TRBV7-2 and TRBJ2-5; 9 nucleotides agree with TRBD2. This CDR3 contains 16 residues. Germline CDR1 reads SGHTA; CDR2 reads FQGNSA. V was pared by 4 bases and J by 5 bases, with 11 bases of the junction left unmatched. CDR3 region: CASSSTPSGVRETQYF. In DNA form, the CDR3 reads TGTGCCAGCAGCTCGACCCCTAGCGGGGTGCGGGAGACCCAGTACTTC.